Below are 30 T cell receptor beta chains sequenced from a single sample in a study of shared clonotypes between healthy human individuals. Positively selected for CCR7, the CD45RO-negative cells used as naive CD8 cells excluded terminally differentiated effector memory CD45RA+ cells. Method: immunoSEQ multiplex PCR; TCRdb's copy keeps in-frame clones and lacks some. The data show nearly 600,000 clones, over 95% seen once. Material: naive CD8+ T cells sorted from blood. Receptors originate from a woman in her thirties in good health.

This chain connects TRBV18 to TRBJ2-4; a weak D match, TRBD2 (6 bases). CDR3 size: 16 residues. Germline V gene sequence: CDR1 KGHSH, CDR2 LQKENI. V lost 0 bases and J 0 bases, leaving 9 bases between the germline ends. CDR3 amino acids: CASSPPKGLAKNIQYF. In DNA, the CDR3 is TGTGCCAGCTCACCACCGAAGGGACTAGCCAAAAACATTCAGTACTTC.

V gene TRBV7-6 combines with J gene TRBJ2-1; 10 nucleotides match TRBD2. The CDR3 spans 15 residues. The ends lost 5 bases at V and 5 bases at J; junction bases unmatched: 6. Germline CDR1 reads SGHVS; CDR2 reads FNYEAQ. The CDR3 here is CASSPEREGHNEQFF. The CDR3 coding sequence is TGTGCCAGCAGCCCCGAGCGGGAGGGCCACAATGAGCAGTTCTTC.

This clone has a handful of counts. This sequence joins TRBV10-2 and TRBJ1-1; D gene ambiguous. Per germline, CDR1 WSHSY and CDR2 SAAADI. The CDR3 is 13 residues long. Deletions cut 7 bases from V and 5 bases from J, with 14 bases between. In DNA, the CDR3 is TGCGCCAGCACTCTCGGGGTCGGAACTGAAGCTTTCTTT. It is translated as CASTLGVGTEAFF.

V is TRBV11-2 and J is TRBJ2-7, with D possibly TRBD1 on 6 matching bases. Trimming removed 0 bases at V and 1 base at J, with 13 bases between. The germline CDR1 and CDR2 sequences are SGHAT and FQNNGV. The CDR3 is 16 residues long. CDR3 amino acids: CASSLDQGFFSYEQYF. The CDR3, as DNA: TGTGCCAGCAGCTTAGATCAGGGGTTTTTTTCCTACGAGCAGTACTTC.

This clone turned up a few times. The chain uses TRBV4-1 and TRBJ2-1; 7 bases fit TRBD1. Germline V lookup: CDR1 MGHRA, CDR2 YSYEKL. With 1 base clipped from V and 8 bases from J, the junction kept 8 bases outside the gene matches. The CDR3 contains 15 residues. CDR3 in DNA: TGCGCCAGCAGCCAAGGTCATAAGGGGGCCGATGAGCAGTTCTTC. Translated, it gives CASSQGHKGADEQFF.

This clone occurred once. In nucleotides, the CDR3 is TGTGCCTGGAGTCTGAGTTCCGGGGAGCTGTTTTTT. It specifies CAWSLSSGELFF. V gene TRBV30 combines with J gene TRBJ2-2; D uncertain. V was trimmed by 2 bases and J by 6 bases, leaving 7 bases between them. CDR1 and CDR2 from the germline V gene are GTSNPN and SVGIG (reference sequence). The CDR3 has 12 amino acids.

This chain joins TRBV10-3 and TRBJ2-5; D uncertain. The tail of the sequence fits TRBJ2-7 better, so the J call may be wrong. There are 12 residues in the CDR3. The germline gives CDR1 ENHRY, CDR2 SYGVKD. CDR3 amino acids: CAISDEVHEQYF. CDR3 in DNA: TGTGCCATCAGTGACGAGGTCCACGAGCAGTACTTC.

The chain links TRBV25-1 to TRBJ2-3; TRBD2 might be the D (6 bases). Germline CDR1 and CDR2: MGHDK and SYGVNS. There are 13 residues in the CDR3. V lost 6 bases to trimming and J lost 5 bases, with 12 bases between them. Here the CDR3 reads CASSVTGEDTQYF. For the CDR3, the DNA is TGTGCCAGCAGCGTGACGGGAGAAGATACGCAGTATTTT. Looking up the rest from reference TRBV25-1 and TRBJ2-3 gives the full variable domain: EADIYQTPRYLVIGTGKKITLECSQTMGHDKMYWYQQDPGMELHLIHYSYGVNSTEKGDLSSESTVSRIRTEHFPLTLESARPSHTSQYLCASSVTGEDTQYFGPGTRLTVL.

The genes are TRBV19 and TRBJ2-2; the match to TRBD2 covers 9 bases. The germline gives CDR1 LNHDA, CDR2 SQIVND (reference sequence). CDR3 length equals 16 residues. V lost 3 bases and J lost 3; bases outside the gene matches: 5. This chain's CDR3 is CASSMGREGDTGELFF. CDR3 nucleotides: TGTGCCAGTAGTATGGGGCGGGAGGGTGACACCGGGGAGCTGTTTTTT.

The V call is TRBV14, the J call TRBJ2-3; TRBD2 is a possible D gene (5 bases). The length of the CDR3 is 14 residues. Trimming shortened V by 1 base and J by 4 bases, and 9 bases separated the two germline ends. CDR1 is SGHDN, CDR2 FVKESK, per germline. The CDR3 DNA is TGTGCCAGCAGCCAAGGGTTGGAGGCAGATACGCAGTATTTT. Translating gives CASSQGLEADTQYF.

The chain has TRBV6-5 and TRBJ2-3, with D unresolved. The V gene lost 4 bases and the J gene lost 0 bases, with 11 bases spanning the gap. The CDR3 is made up of 15 amino acids. CDR1 is MNHEY and CDR2 is SVGAGI in the germline V gene. CDR3: CASSFTHPSTDTQYF. CDR3 nucleotides: TGTGCCAGCAGTTTTACCCACCCTAGCACAGATACGCAGTATTTT.

CDR3 DNA sequence: TGTGCCAGCAGTTGGACTAGCGGGAGCTCCTACAATGAGCAGTTCTTC. It translates to CASSWTSGSSYNEQFF. This chain uses TRBV27 with TRBJ2-1; 13 bases match TRBD2. Germline values: CDR1 MNHEY, CDR2 SMNVEV (reference sequence). J gave up 0 bases and V 4 bases, and 0 bases lay outside the gene matches. The CDR3 length is 16 residues.

The V and J genes are TRBV28 and TRBJ2-7; 8 bases align to TRBD1. CDR3 size: 13 residues. The ends lost 5 bases at V and 5 bases at J; junction bases unmatched: 5. The germline V gene encodes CDR1 MDHEN and CDR2 SYDVKM. CDR3 in amino acids: CASSPRGQDEQYF. The CDR3 nucleotides are TGTGCCAGCAGTCCCAGGGGGCAGGACGAGCAGTACTTC.

The chain combines TRBV2 with TRBJ2-2; the D gene could be TRBD1 or TRBD2 (5 bases each). V lost 4 bases and J lost 4, with 10 bases in between. Germline V gene lookup returns CDR1 SNHLY and CDR2 FYNNEI. This CDR3 comprises 14 residues. The CDR3 loop is CASSVFGGTGELFF. CDR3 in DNA: TGTGCCAGCAGTGTGTTTGGGGGCACCGGGGAGCTGTTTTTT.

The chain is built from TRBV19 and TRBJ2-2; 7 positions match TRBD1. CDR1 is LNHDA and CDR2 is SQIVND in the germline V gene (reference sequence). The CDR3 runs to 15 residues. With V trimmed by 5 bases and J by 7 bases, 10 bases remained unmatched. In nucleotides, the CDR3 is TGTGCCAGTAGTGTACCGACAGGGAGTGGCGGGGAGCTGTTTTTT. Translating gives CASSVPTGSGGELFF.

Notes on this clone: In the same sample, other DNA sequences code for this CDR3. The chain joins TRBV28 to TRBJ2-1, with a tentative D call TRBD2 (6 bases). The CDR3 runs to 12 residues. The germline gives CDR1 MDHEN, CDR2 SYDVKM. V lost 6 bases and J lost 4, with 7 bases in between. The CDR3 sequence is CASSLAYNEQFF. CDR3 sequence (DNA): TGTGCCAGCAGCCTAGCGTACAATGAGCAGTTCTTC.

V and J are TRBV7-9 and TRBJ1-1; TRBD1 agrees at 8 bases. The CDR3 loop spans 14 amino acids. From germline, CDR1 is SEHNR and CDR2 FQNEAQ (reference sequence). The V gene end was trimmed by 5 bases and the J gene end by 1 base; junction bases not matched to a gene: 3. CDR3 region: CASSGGTGNTEAFF. In nucleotides, the CDR3 is TGTGCCAGCAGCGGTGGGACAGGGAACACTGAAGCTTTCTTT.

The V and J genes are TRBV4-1 and TRBJ2-1, with a possible D match to TRBD2 (5 bases). The CDR3 totals 15 residues. Germline V gene lookup returns CDR1 MGHRA and CDR2 YSYEKL. Trimming cost V 3 bases and J 9 bases, with 18 bases left between them. The CDR3 sequence is CASSHSADNLGEQFF. The DNA of the CDR3 is TGCGCCAGCAGCCACTCAGCGGATAACCTCGGTGAGCAGTTCTTC.

This chain links TRBV28 with TRBJ2-7; the D call may be TRBD1 or TRBD2 (5 bases each). Trimming left V 3 bases short and J 2 bases short, with 14 bases between. The length of the CDR3 is 15 residues. Germline CDR1 is MDHEN and CDR2 is SYDVKM. CDR3 protein: CASSFYGTGAYEQYF. The CDR3 DNA follows: TGTGCCAGCAGTTTCTATGGGACCGGAGCCTACGAGCAGTACTTC. Looking up the rest from reference TRBV28 and TRBJ2-7 gives the full variable domain: DVKVTQSSRYLVKRTGEKVFLECVQDMDHENMFWYRQDPGLGLRLIYFSYDVKMKEKGDIPEGYSVSREKKERFSLILESASTNQTSMYLCASSFYGTGAYEQYFGPGTRLTVT.

The V and J genes are TRBV6-5 and TRBJ2-2; D is perhaps TRBD1 or TRBD2 (6 bases each). Germline loops: CDR1 MNHEY, CDR2 SVGAGI. CDR3 length: 15 amino acids. V was clipped by 2 bases and J by 6 bases, with 13 bases between them. CDR3 sequence reads: CASSYGGGRAGELFF. CDR3 nucleotide sequence: TGTGCCAGCAGTTACGGAGGGGGAAGGGCCGGGGAGCTGTTTTTT.

V is TRBV9 and J is TRBJ2-1; D gene ambiguous. CDR1 is SGDLS and CDR2 is YYNGEE in the germline V gene. The V and J ends lost 3 bases and 4 bases respectively, with 5 bases between them. This CDR3 is built from 12 residues. CDR3 sequence: CASSATYNEQFF. The CDR3 DNA reads TGTGCCAGCAGCGCGACGTACAATGAGCAGTTCTTC.

This clone was recorded only once. This CDR3 is CASSLGGDTSYEQYF. DNA of the CDR3: TGTGCCAGCAGCTTAGGCGGGGACACCTCCTACGAGCAGTACTTC. The rearrangement links TRBV13 to TRBJ2-7, with D perhaps matching TRBD1 (6 bases). The CDR3 totals 15 residues. Trimming left V 0 bases short and J 0 bases short, with 9 bases between. From germline, CDR1 is PRHDT and CDR2 FYEKMQ (reference sequence). The complete variable domain, with remaining parts taken from reference TRBV13 and TRBJ2-7, reads AAGVIQSPRHLIKEKRETATLKCYPIPRHDTVYWYQQGPGQDPQFLISFYEKMQSDKGSIPDRFSAQQFSDYHSELNMSSLELGDSALYFCASSLGGDTSYEQYFGPGTRLTVT.

The V gene is TRBV5-6, the J gene TRBJ1-1, with D possibly TRBD1 on 6 matching bases. The CDR3 runs 15 residues. Between the trimmed V and J ends, which lost 1 base and 4 bases, there was a span of 14 bases. Germline CDR1 reads SGHDT; CDR2 reads YYEEEE. The CDR3 protein is CASSLLDSTSTEAFF. The CDR3 coding sequence is TGTGCCAGCAGCTTGCTGGACAGTACCTCCACTGAAGCTTTCTTT.

The chain uses TRBV5-4 and TRBJ2-2; D call uncertain. The germline V and J ends were trimmed by 3 bases and 2 bases, with 11 bases remaining between them. CDR3 length: 15 residues. Per germline, CDR1 SGHNT and CDR2 YYREEE (reference sequence). The CDR3 loop reads CASSSGWGNTGELFF. CDR3 nucleotide sequence: TGTGCCAGCAGCTCCGGGTGGGGAAACACCGGGGAGCTGTTTTTT.

In DNA, the CDR3 is TGTGCCAGCAGCGAGGGGGCGGAAGAGTACCAAGAGACCCAGTACTTC. Its translation is CASSEGAEEYQETQYF. V usage is TRBV9 and J usage is TRBJ2-5; TRBD1 matches 7 bases. The V and J ends lost 3 bases and 0 bases, in that order; junction bases with no gene match: 8. The CDR3 loop spans 16 amino acids. Germline CDR1 SGDLS, CDR2 YYNGEE.

The chain recombines TRBV7-3 with TRBJ2-1; the match to TRBD2 covers 11 bases. The CDR3 loop spans 18 amino acids. CDR1 SGHTA and CDR2 FQGTGA come from the germline V gene. Losses at the gene ends were 0 bases for V and 0 bases for J; bases not matched to a gene: 4. CDR3 region: CASSLTPTSGSSYNEQFF. The CDR3 nucleotides are TGTGCCAGCAGCTTAACGCCCACTAGCGGGAGCTCCTACAATGAGCAGTTCTTC.

This chain links TRBV4-2 with TRBJ2-7; D unclear. The CDR3 runs 14 residues. Germline V gene sequence: CDR1 LGHNA, CDR2 YNFKEQ. With 0 bases removed from V and 0 bases from J, the gap between germline ends came to 6 bases. Here the CDR3 reads CASSQDGGSYEQYF. The CDR3 bases are TGTGCCAGCAGCCAAGATGGTGGCTCCTACGAGCAGTACTTC.

This chain uses TRBV28 with TRBJ2-7; D possibly corresponds to TRBD2 (6 bases). Germline V gives CDR1 MDHEN, CDR2 SYDVKM. This CDR3 contains 14 residues. V was cut by 10 bases and J by 5 bases, with 21 bases left in between. The CDR3 coding sequence is TGTGCCATCTCCCGGCCGGGGGAGGTTGACGAGCAGTACTTC. Its translation: CAISRPGEVDEQYF.

This chain connects TRBV10-2 to TRBJ2-1; D may match TRBD1 or TRBD2 (5 bases each). Germline CDR1 is WSHSY and CDR2 is SAAADI. The CDR3 runs 19 residues. V lost 2 bases, J lost 3 bases, and 23 bases lay in between. The CDR3 is CASSEGGDRGTSFYNEQFF. In DNA form, the CDR3 reads TGCGCCAGCAGTGAGGGGGGAGACCGGGGTACATCATTCTACAATGAGCAGTTCTTC.

The rearrangement joins TRBV9 to TRBJ2-2, with TRBD1 matching over 9 bases. Losses at the gene ends were 4 bases for V and 4 bases for J; bases not matched to a gene: 5. The CDR3 consists of 15 residues. Germline loops: CDR1 SGDLS, CDR2 YYNGEE. CDR3 sequence: CASSTGQGATGELFF. CDR3 DNA sequence: TGTGCCAGCAGCACGGGACAGGGAGCCACCGGGGAGCTGTTTTTT.